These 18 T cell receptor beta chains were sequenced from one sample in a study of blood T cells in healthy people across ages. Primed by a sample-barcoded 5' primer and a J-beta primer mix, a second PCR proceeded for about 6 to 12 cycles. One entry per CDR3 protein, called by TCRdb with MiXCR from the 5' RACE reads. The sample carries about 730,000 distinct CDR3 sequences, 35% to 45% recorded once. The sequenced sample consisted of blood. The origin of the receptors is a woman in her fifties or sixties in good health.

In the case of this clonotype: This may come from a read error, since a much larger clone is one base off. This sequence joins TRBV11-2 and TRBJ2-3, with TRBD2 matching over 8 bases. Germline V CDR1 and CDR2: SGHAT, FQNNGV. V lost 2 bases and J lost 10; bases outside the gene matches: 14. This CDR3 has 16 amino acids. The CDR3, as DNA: TGTGCCAGCAGCTTACAATCCAGCGGGAGTTTCGATGCGCAGTATTTT. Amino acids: CASSLQSSGSFDAQYF.

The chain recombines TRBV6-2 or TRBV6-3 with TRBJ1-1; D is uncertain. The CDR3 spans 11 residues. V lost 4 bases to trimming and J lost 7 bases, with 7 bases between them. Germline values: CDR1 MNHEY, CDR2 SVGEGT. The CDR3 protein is CASSWNLEAFF. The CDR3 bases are TGTGCCAGCAGTTGGAATCTTGAAGCTTTCTTT.

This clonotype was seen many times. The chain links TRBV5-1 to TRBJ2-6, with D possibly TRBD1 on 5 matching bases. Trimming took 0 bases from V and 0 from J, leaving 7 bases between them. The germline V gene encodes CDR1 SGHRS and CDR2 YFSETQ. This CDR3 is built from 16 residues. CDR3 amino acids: CASSLGGSSGANVLTF. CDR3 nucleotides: TGCGCCAGCAGCTTGGGGGGCAGCTCTGGGGCCAACGTCCTGACTTTC.

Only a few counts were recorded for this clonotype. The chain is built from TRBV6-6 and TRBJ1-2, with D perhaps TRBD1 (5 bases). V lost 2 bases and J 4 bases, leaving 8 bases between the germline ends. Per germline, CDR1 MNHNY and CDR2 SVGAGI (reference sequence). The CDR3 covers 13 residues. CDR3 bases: TGTGCCAGCAGTTACGACAGAACCTATGGCTACACCTTC. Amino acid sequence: CASSYDRTYGYTF.

The CDR3 loop is CSADRGGLRDTEAFF. The CDR3, as DNA: TGCAGTGCCGACAGGGGCGGTTTGAGGGACACTGAAGCTTTCTTT. The rearrangement links TRBV20-1 to TRBJ1-1; 8 bases are a match to TRBD1. The CDR3 covers 15 residues. V dropped 6 bases and J dropped 3; count of bases not matched to a gene: 12. CDR1 DFQATT and CDR2 SNEGSKA come from the germline V gene (reference sequence).

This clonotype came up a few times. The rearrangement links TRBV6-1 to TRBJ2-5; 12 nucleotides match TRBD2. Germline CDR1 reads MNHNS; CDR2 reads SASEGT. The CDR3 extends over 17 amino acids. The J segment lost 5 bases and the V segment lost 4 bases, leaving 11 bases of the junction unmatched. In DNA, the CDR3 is TGTGCCAGCAGTGGACTAGCGGGGGATTCCTTTAGTGAGACCCAGTACTTC. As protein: CASSGLAGDSFSETQYF.

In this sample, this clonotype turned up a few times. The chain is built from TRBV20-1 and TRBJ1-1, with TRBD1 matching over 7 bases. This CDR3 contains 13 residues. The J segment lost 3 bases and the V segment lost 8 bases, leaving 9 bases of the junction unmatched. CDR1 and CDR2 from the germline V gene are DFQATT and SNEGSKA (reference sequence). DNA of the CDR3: TGCAGTCCTACGACAGGGAAGGACACTGAAGCTTTCTTT. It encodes CSPTTGKDTEAFF.

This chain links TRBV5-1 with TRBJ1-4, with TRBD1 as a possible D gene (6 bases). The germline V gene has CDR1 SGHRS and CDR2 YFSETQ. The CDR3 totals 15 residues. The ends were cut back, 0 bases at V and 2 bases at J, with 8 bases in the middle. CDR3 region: CASSLAGATNEKLFF. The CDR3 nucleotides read TGCGCCAGCAGCTTGGCGGGGGCGACTAATGAAAAACTGTTTTTT. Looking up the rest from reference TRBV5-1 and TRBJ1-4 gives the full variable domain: KAGVTQTPRYLIKTRGQQVTLSCSPISGHRSVSWYQQTPGQGLQFLFEYFSETQRNKGNFPGRFSGRQFSNSRSEMNVSTLELGDSALYLCASSLAGATNEKLFFGSGTQLSVL.

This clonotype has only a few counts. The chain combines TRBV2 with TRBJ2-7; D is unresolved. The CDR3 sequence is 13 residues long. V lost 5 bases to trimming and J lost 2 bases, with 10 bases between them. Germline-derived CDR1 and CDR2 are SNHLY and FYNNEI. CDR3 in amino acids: CASSYLATYEQYF. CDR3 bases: TGTGCCAGCAGTTACTTGGCAACCTACGAGCAGTACTTC.

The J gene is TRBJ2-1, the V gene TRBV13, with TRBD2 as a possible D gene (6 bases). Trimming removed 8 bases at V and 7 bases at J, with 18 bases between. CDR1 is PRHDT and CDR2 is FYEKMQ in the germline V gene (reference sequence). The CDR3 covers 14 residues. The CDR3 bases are TGTGCCAGCGGAGTCACCGGGAGTCGGAATGAGCAGTTCTTC. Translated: CASGVTGSRNEQFF.

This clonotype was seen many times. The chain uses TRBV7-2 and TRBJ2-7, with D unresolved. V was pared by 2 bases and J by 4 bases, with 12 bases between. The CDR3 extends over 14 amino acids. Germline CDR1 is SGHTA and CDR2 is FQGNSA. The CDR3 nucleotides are TGTGCCAGCAGCTTATCGACTTCACAATACGAGCAGTACTTC. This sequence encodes CASSLSTSQYEQYF.

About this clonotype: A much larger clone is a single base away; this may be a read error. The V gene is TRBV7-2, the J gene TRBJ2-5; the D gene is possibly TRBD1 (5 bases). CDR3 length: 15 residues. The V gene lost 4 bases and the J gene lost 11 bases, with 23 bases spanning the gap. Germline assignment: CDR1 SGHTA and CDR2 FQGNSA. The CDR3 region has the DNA TGTGCCAGCAGCTCCGGCGGAAGGGGATACAATGAGCAGTACTTC. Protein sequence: CASSSGGRGYNEQYF.

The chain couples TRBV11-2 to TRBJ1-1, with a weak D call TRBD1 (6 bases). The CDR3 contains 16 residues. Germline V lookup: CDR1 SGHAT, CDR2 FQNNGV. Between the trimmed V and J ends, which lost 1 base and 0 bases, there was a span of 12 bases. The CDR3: CASSLGWDIVNTEAFF. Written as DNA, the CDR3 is TGTGCCAGCAGCTTAGGGTGGGACATAGTGAACACTGAAGCTTTCTTT.

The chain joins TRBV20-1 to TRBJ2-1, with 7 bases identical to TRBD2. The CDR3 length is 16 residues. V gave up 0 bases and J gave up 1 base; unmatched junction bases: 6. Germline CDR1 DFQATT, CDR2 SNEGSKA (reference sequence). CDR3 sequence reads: CSARDRAGESYNEQFF. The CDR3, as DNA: TGCAGTGCTAGAGATCGGGCGGGGGAATCCTACAATGAGCAGTTCTTC.

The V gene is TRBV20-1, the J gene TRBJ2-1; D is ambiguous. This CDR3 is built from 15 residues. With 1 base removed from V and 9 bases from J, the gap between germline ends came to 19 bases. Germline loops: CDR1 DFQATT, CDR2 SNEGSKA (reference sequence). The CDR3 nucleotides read TGCAGTGCTAGAGCCCTAGGAAGAGAGTTAGGTGAGCAGTTCTTC. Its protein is CSARALGRELGEQFF.

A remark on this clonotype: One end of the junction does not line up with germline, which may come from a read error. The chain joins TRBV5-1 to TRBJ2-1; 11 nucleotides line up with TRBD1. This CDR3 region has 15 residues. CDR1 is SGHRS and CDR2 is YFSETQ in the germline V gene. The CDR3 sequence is CASSLTGQGDNKQFF. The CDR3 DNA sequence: TGCGCCAGCAGCTTGACGGGACAGGGGGACAATAAGCAGTTCTTC.

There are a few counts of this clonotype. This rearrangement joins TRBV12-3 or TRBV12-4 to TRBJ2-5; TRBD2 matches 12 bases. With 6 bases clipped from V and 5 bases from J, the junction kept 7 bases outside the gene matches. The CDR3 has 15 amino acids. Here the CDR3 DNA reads TGTGCCAGCAGACTAACTAGCGGGGGGCGGGAGACCCAGTACTTC. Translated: CASRLTSGGRETQYF.

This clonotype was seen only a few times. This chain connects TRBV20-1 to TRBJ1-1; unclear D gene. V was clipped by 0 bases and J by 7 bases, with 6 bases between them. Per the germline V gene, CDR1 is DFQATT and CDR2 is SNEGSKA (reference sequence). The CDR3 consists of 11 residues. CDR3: CSARESHEAFF. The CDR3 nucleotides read TGCAGTGCTAGAGAGAGCCATGAAGCTTTCTTT.